This T cell receptor (beta chain) derives from a study of T cells after yellow fever vaccination. Study-level findings and limits: Relatively few clonotypes were ones that appeared in both CD4 and CD8 compartments.

This clonotype was seen a handful of times. As yet, its antigen is unknown. TCRdb analysed the 5' RACE reads with MiXCR anew, one entry per CDR3 protein. The sample records tens of thousands of distinct CDR3 sequences, approximately 7% being singletons. The receptor was derived from a man aged 18-30 years who received the YFV17D yellow fever vaccine. The specimen was CD8+ T cells sorted from PBMCs, collected approximately 40 days after the first yellow fever vaccination.

CDR3 region: CASSPRTSGGSGLSQSYNEQFF. The DNA of the CDR3 is TGTGCCAGCAGCCCAAGGACTAGCGGGGGGAGCGGATTGTCGCAATCCTACAATGAGCAGTTCTTC. The rearrangement uses TRBV4-2 and TRBJ2-1; 14 bases align to TRBD2. Germline trimming cut 4 bases from V and 1 base from J; bases unmatched to any gene: 18. The CDR3 has 22 amino acids. Germline V lookup: CDR1 LGHNA, CDR2 YNFKEQ.